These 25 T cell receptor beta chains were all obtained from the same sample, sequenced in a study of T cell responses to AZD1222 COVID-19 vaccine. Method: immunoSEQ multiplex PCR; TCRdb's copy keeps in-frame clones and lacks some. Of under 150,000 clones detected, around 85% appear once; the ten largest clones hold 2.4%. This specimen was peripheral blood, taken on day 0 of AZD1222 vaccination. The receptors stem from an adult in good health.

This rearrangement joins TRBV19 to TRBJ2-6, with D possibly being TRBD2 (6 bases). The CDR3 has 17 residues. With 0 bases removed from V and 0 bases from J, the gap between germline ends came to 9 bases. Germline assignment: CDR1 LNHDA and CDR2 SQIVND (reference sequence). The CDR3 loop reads CASSIDQGLSGANVLTF. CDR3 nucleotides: TGTGCCAGTAGTATAGACCAGGGACTCTCTGGGGCCAACGTCCTGACTTTC. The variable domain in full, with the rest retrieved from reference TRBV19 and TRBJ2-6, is DGGITQSPKYLFRKEGQNVTLSCEQNLNHDAMYWYRQDPGQGLRLIYYSQIVNDFQKGDIAEGYSVSREKKESFPLTVTSAQKNPTAFYLCASSIDQGLSGANVLTFGAGSRLTVL.

CDR3 amino acids: CATSRDAGRATYEQYF. The CDR3 DNA is TGTGCCACCAGCAGAGATGCGGGCAGGGCGACCTACGAGCAGTACTTC. The genes are TRBV15 and TRBJ2-7; possibly TRBD1 or TRBD2 for D (5 bases each). The V gene's germline CDR1 is LNHNV and CDR2 YYDKDF (reference sequence). The ends were cut back, 0 bases at V and 2 bases at J, with 14 bases in the middle. The CDR3 has 16 residues.

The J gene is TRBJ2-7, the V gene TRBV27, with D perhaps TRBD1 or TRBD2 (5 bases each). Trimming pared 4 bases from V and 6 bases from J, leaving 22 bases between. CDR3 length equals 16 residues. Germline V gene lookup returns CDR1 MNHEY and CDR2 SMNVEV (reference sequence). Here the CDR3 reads CASSSLADSLGVEQYF. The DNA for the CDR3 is TGTGCCAGCAGTTCCCTAGCCGACAGTTTAGGGGTCGAGCAGTACTTC.

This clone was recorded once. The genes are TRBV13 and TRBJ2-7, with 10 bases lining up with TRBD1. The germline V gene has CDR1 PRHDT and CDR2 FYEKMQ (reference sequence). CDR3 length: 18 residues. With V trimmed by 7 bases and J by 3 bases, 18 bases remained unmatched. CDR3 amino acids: CASNRGDRGSIEVYEQYF. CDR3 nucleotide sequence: TGTGCCAGCAACCGGGGGGACAGGGGCTCAATTGAGGTCTACGAGCAGTACTTC.

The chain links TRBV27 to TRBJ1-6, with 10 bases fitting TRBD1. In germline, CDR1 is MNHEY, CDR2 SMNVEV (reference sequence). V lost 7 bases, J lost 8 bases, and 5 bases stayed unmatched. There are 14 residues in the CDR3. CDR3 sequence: CASTWTGGYSPLHF. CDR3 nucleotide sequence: TGTGCCAGCACCTGGACAGGGGGTTATTCACCCCTCCACTTT.

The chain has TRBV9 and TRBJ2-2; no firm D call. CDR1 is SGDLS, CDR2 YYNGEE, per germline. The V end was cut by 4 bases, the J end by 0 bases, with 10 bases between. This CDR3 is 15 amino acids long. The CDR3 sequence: CASSLATSNTGELFF. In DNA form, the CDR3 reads TGTGCCAGCAGCTTGGCCACATCGAACACCGGGGAGCTGTTTTTT.

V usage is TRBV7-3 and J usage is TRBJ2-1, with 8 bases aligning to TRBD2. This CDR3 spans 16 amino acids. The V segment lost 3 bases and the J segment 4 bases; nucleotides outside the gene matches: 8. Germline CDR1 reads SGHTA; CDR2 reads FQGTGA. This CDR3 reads CASSFAGTREYNEQFF. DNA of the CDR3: TGTGCCAGCAGCTTCGCCGGGACTAGGGAATACAATGAGCAGTTCTTC.

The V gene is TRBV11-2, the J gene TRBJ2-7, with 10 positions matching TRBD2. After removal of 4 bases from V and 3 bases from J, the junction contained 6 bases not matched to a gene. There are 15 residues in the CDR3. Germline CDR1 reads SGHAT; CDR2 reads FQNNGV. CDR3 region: CASSSPAGGNYEQYF. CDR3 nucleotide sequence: TGTGCCAGCAGCTCCCCAGCGGGAGGGAACTACGAGCAGTACTTC. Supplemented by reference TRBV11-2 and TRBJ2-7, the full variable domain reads EAGVAQSPRYKIIEKRQSVAFWCNPISGHATLYWYQQILGQGPKLLIQFQNNGVVDDSQLPKDRFSAERLKGVDSTLKIQPAKLEDSAVYLCASSSPAGGNYEQYFGPGTRLTVT.

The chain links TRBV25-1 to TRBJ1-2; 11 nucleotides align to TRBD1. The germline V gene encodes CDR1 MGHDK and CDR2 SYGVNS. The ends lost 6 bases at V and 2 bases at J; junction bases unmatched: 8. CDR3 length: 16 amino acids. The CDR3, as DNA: TGTGCCAGCAGGTCGGACAGGGGGCTAAAGAACTATGGCTACACCTTC. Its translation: CASRSDRGLKNYGYTF.

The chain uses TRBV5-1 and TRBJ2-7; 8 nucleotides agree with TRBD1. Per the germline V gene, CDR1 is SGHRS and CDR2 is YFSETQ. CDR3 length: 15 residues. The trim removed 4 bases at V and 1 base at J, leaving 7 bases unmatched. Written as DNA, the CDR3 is TGCGCCAGCAGCGACCACAGGGACAGGTCCTACGAGCAGTACTTC. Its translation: CASSDHRDRSYEQYF.

CDR3 protein: CASSESSGSLYEQYF. The CDR3 coding sequence is TGCGCCAGCAGCGAATCTAGCGGGAGTCTCTACGAGCAGTACTTC. The J gene is TRBJ2-7, the V gene TRBV5-1; 10 nucleotides match TRBD2. The CDR3 sequence is 15 residues long. The V and J ends lost 4 bases and 3 bases, in that order; junction bases with no gene match: 7. Germline CDR1 SGHRS, CDR2 YFSETQ.

The CDR3 DNA follows: TGTGCCACCAGTGACCCTCGCGGGTTCTCCTACAATGAGCAGTTCTTC. Amino acids: CATSDPRGFSYNEQFF. This rearrangement joins TRBV24-1 to TRBJ2-1; D possibly corresponds to TRBD2 (5 bases). V was shortened by 4 bases and J by 0 bases, with 12 bases between the two germline ends. CDR1 and CDR2 (germline): KGHDR, SFDVKD. The CDR3 contains 16 residues.

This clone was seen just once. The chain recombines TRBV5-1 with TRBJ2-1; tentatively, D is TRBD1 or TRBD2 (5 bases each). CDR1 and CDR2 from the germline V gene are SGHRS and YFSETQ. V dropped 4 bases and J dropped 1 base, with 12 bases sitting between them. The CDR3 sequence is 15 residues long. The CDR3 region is CASSGGWNSYNEQFF. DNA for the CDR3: TGCGCCAGCAGCGGGGGATGGAATTCCTACAATGAGCAGTTCTTC.

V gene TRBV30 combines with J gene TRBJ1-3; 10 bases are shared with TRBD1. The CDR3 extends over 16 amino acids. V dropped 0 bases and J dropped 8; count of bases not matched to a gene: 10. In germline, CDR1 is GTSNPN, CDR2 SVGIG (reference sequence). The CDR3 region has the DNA TGTGCCTGGAGTGTATTCGGGACAGGGGCCGTAGACACCATATATTTT. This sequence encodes CAWSVFGTGAVDTIYF. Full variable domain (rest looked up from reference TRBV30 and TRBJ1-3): SQTIHQWPATLVQPVGSPLSLECTVEGTSNPNLYWYRQAAGRGLQLLFYSVGIGQISSEVPQNLSASRPQDRQFILSSKKLLLSDSGFYLCAWSVFGTGAVDTIYFGEGSWLTVV.

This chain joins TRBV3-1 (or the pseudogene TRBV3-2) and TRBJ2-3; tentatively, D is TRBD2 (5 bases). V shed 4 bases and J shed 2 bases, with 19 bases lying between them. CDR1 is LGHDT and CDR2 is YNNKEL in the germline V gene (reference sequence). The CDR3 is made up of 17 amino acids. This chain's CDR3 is CASSLLRSQRDTDTQYF. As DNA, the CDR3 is TGTGCCAGCAGCCTACTTCGGTCCCAACGGGACACAGATACGCAGTATTTT.

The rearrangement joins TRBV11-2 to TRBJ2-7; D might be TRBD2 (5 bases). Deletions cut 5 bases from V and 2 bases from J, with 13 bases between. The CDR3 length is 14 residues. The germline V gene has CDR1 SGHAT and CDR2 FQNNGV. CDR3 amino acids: CASSQTGYPYEQYF. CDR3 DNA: TGTGCCAGCAGCCAGACGGGGTATCCCTACGAGCAGTACTTC.

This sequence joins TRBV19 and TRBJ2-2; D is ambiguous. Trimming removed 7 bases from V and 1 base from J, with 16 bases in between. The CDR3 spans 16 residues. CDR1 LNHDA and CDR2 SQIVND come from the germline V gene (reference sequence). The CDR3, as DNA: TGTGCCAGTATCCCCCGAGGAGCGCTGAACACCGGGGAGCTGTTTTTT. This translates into CASIPRGALNTGELFF.

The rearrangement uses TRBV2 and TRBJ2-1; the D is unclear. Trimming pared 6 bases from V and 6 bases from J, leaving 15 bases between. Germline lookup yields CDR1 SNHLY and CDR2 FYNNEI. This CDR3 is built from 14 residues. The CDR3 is CASRVKLGPNEQFF. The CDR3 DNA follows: TGTGCCAGCAGGGTGAAGTTGGGCCCCAATGAGCAGTTCTTC.

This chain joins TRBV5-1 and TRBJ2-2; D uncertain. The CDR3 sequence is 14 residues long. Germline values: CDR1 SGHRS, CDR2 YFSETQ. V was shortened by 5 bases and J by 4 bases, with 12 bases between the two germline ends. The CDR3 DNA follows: TGCGCCAGCAGATCATCCATTCTCACCGGGGAGCTGTTTTTT. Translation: CASRSSILTGELFF.

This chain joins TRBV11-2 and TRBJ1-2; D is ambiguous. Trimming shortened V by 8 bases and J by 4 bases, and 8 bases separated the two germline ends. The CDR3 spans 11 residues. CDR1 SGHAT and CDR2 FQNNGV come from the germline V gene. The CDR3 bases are TGTGCCAGCGAGGGTACCTATGGCTACACCTTC. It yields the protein CASEGTYGYTF.

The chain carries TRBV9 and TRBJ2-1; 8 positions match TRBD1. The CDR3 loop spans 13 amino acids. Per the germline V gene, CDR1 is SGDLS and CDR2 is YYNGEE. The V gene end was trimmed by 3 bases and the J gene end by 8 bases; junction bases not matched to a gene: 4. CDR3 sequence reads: CASSGPGGDEQFF. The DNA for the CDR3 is TGTGCCAGCAGCGGCCCAGGGGGCGATGAGCAGTTCTTC.

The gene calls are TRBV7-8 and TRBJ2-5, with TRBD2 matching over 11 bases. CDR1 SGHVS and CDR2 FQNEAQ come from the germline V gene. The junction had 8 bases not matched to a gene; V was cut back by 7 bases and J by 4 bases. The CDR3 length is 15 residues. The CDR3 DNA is TGTGCCAGCAATCCTCTAGCGGGAGGCCCAGAGACCCAGTACTTC. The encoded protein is CASNPLAGGPETQYF.

The CDR3 region is CASRRQTGVSSPLHF. Written as DNA, the CDR3 is TGTGCCAGCAGACGTCAAACAGGGGTGAGTTCACCCCTCCACTTT. The chain couples TRBV6-5 to TRBJ1-6, with 7 bases identical to TRBD1. Germline V gene lookup returns CDR1 MNHEY and CDR2 SVGAGI. V dropped 6 bases and J dropped 9; count of bases not matched to a gene: 11. The CDR3 spans 15 residues.

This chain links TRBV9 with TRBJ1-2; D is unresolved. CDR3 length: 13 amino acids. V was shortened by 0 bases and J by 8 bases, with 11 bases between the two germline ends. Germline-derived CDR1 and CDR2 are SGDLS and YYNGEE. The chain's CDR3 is CASSVAGLGGYTF. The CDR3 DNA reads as TGTGCCAGCAGCGTAGCCGGGTTGGGAGGCTACACCTTC.

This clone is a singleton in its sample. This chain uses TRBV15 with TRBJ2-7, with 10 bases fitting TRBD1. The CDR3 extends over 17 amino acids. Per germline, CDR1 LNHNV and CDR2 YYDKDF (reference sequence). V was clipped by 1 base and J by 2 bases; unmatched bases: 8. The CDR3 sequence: CATSRAPGTGATYEQYF. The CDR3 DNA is TGTGCCACCAGCAGAGCCCCCGGGACAGGGGCAACCTACGAGCAGTACTTC.